Presented here are 5 T cell receptor beta chains from one specimen sequenced in a study of vaccination effects on CD4 cells after COVID-19. Peptide-pool stimulation followed by sequencing identified expanded antigen-specific CD4+ clonotypes in the ViraFEST assay. CD4+ T cells were isolated after less than 13 days of culture. Having tested negative for nucleocapsid antibodies, the vaccine recipients showed no prior SARS-CoV-2 infection. Antigen specificity for these receptors is unknown. Profiled with immunoSEQ multiplex PCR; TCRdb holds only in-frame clones, not every one. Of fewer than 25,000 clones in the sample, over 60% are singletons; the top ten hold about a tenth. This material consisted of CD4+ T cells from PBMCs cultured with HCoV-NL63 spike peptides, taken before COVID-19 vaccination. These TCRs come from a human donor who received a COVID-19 vaccine.

This chain links TRBV2 with TRBJ1-2; D may be TRBD1 (6 bases). Per the germline V gene, CDR1 is SNHLY and CDR2 is FYNNEI. The germline V and J ends were trimmed by 6 bases and 4 bases, with 12 bases remaining between them. The CDR3 is 13 residues long. CDR3 sequence reads: CASRQGKIYGYTF. For the CDR3, the DNA is TGTGCCAGCAGGCAGGGGAAAATCTATGGCTACACCTTC. Drawing the rest from reference TRBV2 and TRBJ1-2, the complete variable domain is EPEVTQTPSHQVTQMGQEVILRCVPISNHLYFYWYRQILGQKVEFLVSFYNNEISEKSEIFDDQFSVERPDGSNFTLKIRSTKLEDSAMYFCASRQGKIYGYTFGSGTRLTVV.

This clone has more than one count but fewer than ten. In DNA form, the CDR3 reads TGTGCCAGCAACCCGGGTAGCCCAATCCAGCCCCAGCATTTT. It is translated as CASNPGSPIQPQHF. The chain joins TRBV2 to TRBJ1-5; D not resolved. Germline assignment: CDR1 SNHLY and CDR2 FYNNEI. Trimming took off 7 bases at V and 7 bases at J, with 17 bases between the two ends. The CDR3 totals 14 residues.

This clone occurred a few times. The gene calls are TRBV6-5 and TRBJ1-1; maybe TRBD1 (5 bases). Looked up from germline, CDR1 is MNHEY and CDR2 is SVGAGI. The CDR3 consists of 11 residues. The V gene lost 7 bases and the J gene lost 3 bases, with 6 bases spanning the gap. CDR3 amino acids: CASIGDTEAFF. The CDR3 DNA follows: TGTGCCAGCATAGGGGACACTGAAGCTTTCTTT.

The V gene is TRBV6-1, the J gene TRBJ1-1; no firm D call. The CDR3 spans 15 residues. Trimming removed 0 bases at V and 4 bases at J, with 12 bases between. Germline values: CDR1 MNHNS, CDR2 SASEGT. The CDR3 loop reads CASSEAWQGSTEAFF. DNA of the CDR3: TGTGCCAGCAGTGAAGCTTGGCAAGGGAGCACTGAAGCTTTCTTT.

The V call is TRBV6-5, the J call TRBJ2-4, with unresolved D. The germline V and J ends were trimmed by 6 bases and 0 bases, with 9 bases remaining between them. This CDR3 is 14 amino acids long. The V gene's germline CDR1 is MNHEY and CDR2 SVGAGI. Here the CDR3 DNA reads TGTGCCAGCAGGGTGGAATTAGCCAAAAACATTCAGTACTTC. Its protein product is CASRVELAKNIQYF.